This TCR beta chain was retrieved from a study of blood T cell repertoires in COVID-19. Study background: Researchers got acute and convalescent COVID-19 samples from the United States, Italy and Spain.

Authors' data handling: Amplified reference gene primers provided the basis for estimating nucleated cell counts. Profiling relied on immunoSEQ multiplex PCR, and the TCRdb table lists in-frame clones only, not all of them. Clonal size and the V and J genes are those of that table, whereas D and trimming came from the DNA. The sample records 230,000 or so clones, more than 80% being singletons. The Seattle patients, enrolled during active infection, were followed longitudinally. This clonotype originated in a woman at least 80 years old with COVID-19, enrolled during active disease. Sequenced input: peripheral blood.

CDR3 in DNA: TGTGTCGTCAGAGGGGGTTATGGCTACACCTTC. Protein: CVVRGGYGYTF. This rearrangement joins TRBV28 to TRBJ1-2, with D perhaps matching TRBD1 (6 bases). Germline lookup yields CDR1 MDHEN and CDR2 SYDVKM. The CDR3 is made up of 11 amino acids.